This entry lists 9 T cell receptor beta chains sequenced from one sample in a study of T cells in tuberculosis. The protocol was immunoSEQ multiplex PCR, while the TCRdb copy is restricted to in-frame clones and leaves out a portion. The sample contains about 49,000 clones, about 95% of which appear only once. The time point is: new active TB diagnosis, blood taken before or within 7 days of starting treatment. The material was PBMCs, obtained at tuberculosis diagnosis. The receptors come from an adult with tuberculosis.

The V call is TRBV7-2, the J call TRBJ2-7; 8 bases fit TRBD1. The J segment lost 4 bases and the V segment lost 3 bases, leaving 8 bases of the junction unmatched. The CDR3 is 15 residues long. Germline values: CDR1 SGHTA, CDR2 FQGNSA. CDR3 in DNA: TGTGCCAGCAGCTTCCATGAAGGACAGGGATACGAGCAGTACTTC. Protein product: CASSFHEGQGYEQYF.

The chain couples TRBV6-5 to TRBJ2-3; 8 nucleotides match TRBD1. CDR3 size: 12 residues. Germline V gene data show CDR1 as MNHEY and CDR2 as SVGAGI. With V trimmed by 4 bases and J by 9 bases, 3 bases remained unmatched. In DNA, the CDR3 is TGTGCCAGCAGTTCCCAGGGGGCCACGCAGTATTTT. It yields the protein CASSSQGATQYF.

This clone was detected only once. The rearrangement links TRBV5-1 to TRBJ2-3; TRBD2 agrees at 9 bases. CDR3 length: 20 residues. The junction had 21 bases not matched to a gene; V was cut back by 7 bases and J by 0 bases. CDR1 and CDR2 (germline): SGHRS, YFSETQ. CDR3 loop: CASRTGPGTAGGGSTDTQYF. The CDR3 DNA is TGCGCCAGCCGGACTGGCCCCGGGACTGCGGGGGGGGGAAGCACAGATACGCAGTATTTT.

V usage is TRBV30 and J usage is TRBJ1-5; the D gene is possibly TRBD1 (6 bases). CDR1 and CDR2 (germline): GTSNPN, SVGIG (reference sequence). The CDR3 covers 14 residues. Trimming stripped 0 bases from V and 4 bases from J, with 10 bases between. The CDR3 is CAWSVGQGNQPQHF. The CDR3 nucleotides are TGTGCCTGGAGTGTAGGTCAGGGGAATCAGCCCCAGCATTTT.

This sequence joins TRBV28 and TRBJ1-1; D not certain. Germline assignment: CDR1 MDHEN and CDR2 SYDVKM. CDR3 length equals 14 residues. V was shortened by 1 base and J by 1 base, with 7 bases between the two germline ends. The CDR3 DNA is TGTGCCAGCAGTTTATTAGCGCCGAACACTGAAGCTTTCTTT. Its protein product is CASSLLAPNTEAFF. Full variable domain (outside the CDR3, taken from reference TRBV28 and TRBJ1-1): DVKVTQSSRYLVKRTGEKVFLECVQDMDHENMFWYRQDPGLGLRLIYFSYDVKMKEKGDIPEGYSVSREKKERFSLILESASTNQTSMYLCASSLLAPNTEAFFGQGTRLTVV.

This clone was counted a few times. The chain employs TRBV30 and TRBJ1-1, with D possibly being TRBD1 (6 bases). V shed 8 bases and J shed 6 bases, with 13 bases lying between them. Germline loops: CDR1 GTSNPN, CDR2 SVGIG (reference sequence). This CDR3 is built from 11 residues. The CDR3 DNA is TGTGCCGGCCAGGGGACCCCTGAAGCTTTCTTT. It is translated as CAGQGTPEAFF. Combining the CDR3 with reference TRBV30 and TRBJ1-1 gives the whole variable domain SQTIHQWPATLVQPVGSPLSLECTVEGTSNPNLYWYRQAAGRGLQLLFYSVGIGQISSEVPQNLSASRPQDRQFILSSKKLLLSDSGFYLCAGQGTPEAFFGQGTRLTVV.

V is TRBV6-5 and J is TRBJ1-2, with D perhaps TRBD1 (6 bases). From germline, CDR1 is MNHEY and CDR2 SVGAGI. The V and J ends lost 2 bases and 0 bases respectively, with 13 bases between them. The CDR3 totals 16 residues. The CDR3 is CASSYGGGTSNYGYTF. CDR3 coding DNA: TGTGCCAGCAGTTACGGGGGAGGGACATCTAACTATGGCTACACCTTC.

This chain links TRBV9 with TRBJ2-1, with TRBD2 matching 10 bases. Germline assignment: CDR1 SGDLS and CDR2 YYNGEE. V lost 1 base to trimming and J lost 7 bases; unmatched junction nucleotides: 5. The CDR3 has 15 amino acids. The CDR3 sequence is CASSVTSGIGNEQFF. The CDR3 nucleotides are TGTGCCAGCAGCGTAACTAGCGGGATAGGGAATGAGCAGTTCTTC.

This clone came up once. The rearrangement uses TRBV5-1 and TRBJ2-7; D may be TRBD2 (6 bases). V gave up 0 bases and J gave up 6 bases, with 13 bases separating them. Germline V gives CDR1 SGHRS, CDR2 YFSETQ. The CDR3 length is 14 residues. The DNA of the CDR3 is TGCGCCAGCAGCTTGGGGCCGGGAGCCACCGAGCAGTACTTC. Protein product: CASSLGPGATEQYF.